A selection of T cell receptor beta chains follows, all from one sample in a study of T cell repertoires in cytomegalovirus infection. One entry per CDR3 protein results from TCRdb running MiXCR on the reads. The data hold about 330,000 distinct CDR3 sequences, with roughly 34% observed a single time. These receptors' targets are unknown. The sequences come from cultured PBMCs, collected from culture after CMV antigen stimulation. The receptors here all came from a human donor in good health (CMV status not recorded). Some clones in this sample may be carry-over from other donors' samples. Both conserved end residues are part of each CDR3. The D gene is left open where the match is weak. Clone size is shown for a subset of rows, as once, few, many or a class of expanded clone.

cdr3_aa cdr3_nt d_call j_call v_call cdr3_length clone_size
CASSLDYETGAFF TGTGCCAGCAGCTTGGATTATGAGACGGGAGCTTTCTTT . TRBJ1-1 TRBV5-6 13 .
CSARISYGYNEQFF TGCAGTGCTAGAATAAGCTACGGCTACAATGAGCAGTTCTTC . TRBJ2-1 TRBV20-1 14 .
CASSDGGQRYNEQFF TGTGCCAGCAGTGATGGGGGGCAGCGTTACAATGAGCAGTTCTTC . TRBJ2-1 TRBV2 15 .
CASSSQRESSYNEQFF TGTGCCAGCAGTTCTCAGCGGGAGAGCTCCTACAATGAGCAGTTCTTC TRBD2 TRBJ2-1 TRBV28 16 few
CSVEDPRKGSYEQYF TGCAGCGTTGAAGACCCCAGGAAAGGCTCCTACGAGCAGTACTTC . TRBJ2-7 TRBV29-1 15 .
CASTLKWTSDGYTF TGTGCCAGCACCCTTAAGTGGACTTCGGATGGCTACACCTTC . TRBJ1-2 TRBV7-2 14 many
CASSFWDRREKLFF TGTGCCAGCAGCTTTTGGGACAGGCGAGAAAAACTGTTTTTT TRBD1 TRBJ1-4 TRBV5-5 14 few
CASSGTGTSGRSFNEQFF TGTGCCAGCAGCGGCACCGGGACTAGCGGGAGGTCCTTCAATGAGCAGTTCTTC TRBD2 TRBJ2-1 TRBV7-9 18 .
CSVYRDSGANVLTF TGCAGCGTTTACAGGGACTCTGGGGCCAACGTCCTGACTTTC . TRBJ2-6 TRBV29-1 14 .
CASSPRAGREAFF TGTGCCAGCAGCCCTAGGGCGGGACGCGAAGCTTTCTTT . TRBJ1-1 TRBV7-2 13 few
CASSEQGIGQPQHF TGCGCCAGCAGTGAGCAGGGGATAGGTCAGCCCCAGCATTTT . TRBJ1-5 TRBV10-2 14 few
CASSSAGGGGNEQFF TGTGCCAGCAGTTCAGCGGGAGGTGGTGGTAATGAGCAGTTCTTC TRBD2 TRBJ2-1 TRBV6-6 15 few
CASTLSGTGAFF TGTGCCAGCACCCTAAGCGGGACAGGGGCTTTCTTT TRBD1 TRBJ1-1 TRBV12-3/TRBV12-4 12 few
CASRPPARRSYNEQFF TGTGCCAGCAGACCCCCTGCGCGGCGCTCCTACAATGAGCAGTTCTTC . TRBJ2-1 TRBV6-1 16 .
CAIQPWVGAEAFF TGTGCCATCCAACCCTGGGTTGGAGCTGAAGCTTTCTTT . TRBJ1-1 TRBV12-3/TRBV12-4 13 many
CASSVRRTGGLLSYGYTF TGTGCCAGCAGTGTTCGTCGGACAGGGGGTTTGCTGAGCTATGGCTACACCTTC TRBD1 TRBJ1-2 TRBV2 18 few
CASSLGRRAAGYGYTF TGTGCCAGCAGCTTAGGGAGGAGGGCCGCAGGCTATGGCTACACCTTC . TRBJ1-2 TRBV7-9 16 many
CSARRPARGNQPQHF TGCAGTGCTAGACGACCGGCCCGGGGCAATCAGCCCCAGCATTTT . TRBJ1-5 TRBV20-1 15 .
CASRTPTTTDTQYF TGTGCCAGCAGGACCCCGACAACCACAGATACGCAGTATTTT . TRBJ2-3 TRBV7-2 14 .
CASSEVAGDLTEQFF TGTGCCAGTAGTGAGGTAGCGGGAGACTTGACTGAGCAGTTCTTC TRBD2 TRBJ2-1 TRBV19 15 .
CASSLAPHSGSKYEQYF TGTGCCAGCAGTTTAGCCCCTCATAGCGGGAGTAAGTACGAGCAGTACTTC TRBD2 TRBJ2-7 TRBV28 17 few
CASSLGGGIGEQYF TGTGCCAGCAGCTTAGGGGGGGGGATTGGCGAGCAGTACTTC TRBD2 TRBJ2-7 TRBV7-6 14 .